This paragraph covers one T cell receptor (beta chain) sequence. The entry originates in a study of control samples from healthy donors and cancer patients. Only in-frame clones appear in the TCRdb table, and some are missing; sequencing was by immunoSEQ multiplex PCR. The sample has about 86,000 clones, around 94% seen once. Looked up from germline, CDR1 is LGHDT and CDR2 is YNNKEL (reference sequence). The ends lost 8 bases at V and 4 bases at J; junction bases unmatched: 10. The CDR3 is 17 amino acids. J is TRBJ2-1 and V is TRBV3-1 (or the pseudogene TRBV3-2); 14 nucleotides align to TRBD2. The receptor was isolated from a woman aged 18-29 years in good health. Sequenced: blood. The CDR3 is CASRGLAGGAIYNEQFF. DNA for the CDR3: TGTGCCAGCCGAGGACTAGCGGGAGGAGCGATATACAATGAGCAGTTCTTC.